This T cell receptor beta chain was sequenced for a study of blood T cell repertoires in COVID-19. Looking at the study overall: T cells, B-cell-depleted T cells, or PBMCs supplied cDNA or gDNA.

In the source study's methods: Amplifying reference gene primers gave estimates of nucleated cell counts. Using immunoSEQ multiplex PCR, the repertoire was profiled, and TCRdb retains in-frame clones only, with some absent. V and J calls and clone size are those listed in that table; D and trimming were worked out from the DNA. The table lists under 300,000 clones, 85% of them singletons. This clone occurred a few times. V lost 6 bases and J lost 2, with 7 bases in between. Germline CDR1 reads MNHEY; CDR2 reads SVGAGI. The CDR3 consists of 13 residues. The V and J genes are TRBV6-5 and TRBJ2-2; D uncertain. The specimen sequenced was peripheral blood. The receptor's source is a woman aged 60-75 years with active or convalescent COVID-19. The CDR3 region has the DNA TGTGCCAGCAGGGGCCTAAACACCGGGGAGCTGTTTTTT. Its translation: CASRGLNTGELFF.